This passage covers 28 T cell receptor beta chains from one sample sequenced in a study of molecular identifiers for immune sequencing clone quantification. MiXCR was run by TCRdb on the PCR reads, yielding one entry per CDR3 protein. This sample carries a few hundred thousand distinct CDR3 sequences, 24% of them seen once, and the ten largest clones take roughly 0.7%. Material for sequencing was naive CD8+ T cells from blood, with Jurkat cell RNA spiked in. The subset is: FACS-sorted CD8+CD4-CCR7+CD45RA+ naive T cells. Every receptor here comes from a human donor in good health. Some libraries in this study had Jurkat cell RNA spiked in.

This clonotype was observed a few times. Being one base from a much bigger clone, this may be a read error. This chain uses TRBV4-2 with TRBJ1-5; possible D gene TRBD1, 6 bases. In germline, CDR1 is LGHNA, CDR2 YNFKEQ. CDR3 length: 15 residues. This chain's CDR3 is CASSQAIQGNQPQQF. The CDR3 coding sequence is TGTGCCAGCAGCCAAGCAATACAGGGCAATCAGCCCCAGCAATTT.

The CDR3 nucleotides are TGTGCCAGCACGGACACAAGCTCCTATAATTCACCCCTCCACTTT. As protein: CASTDTSSYNSPLHF. The chain couples TRBV12-3 or TRBV12-4 to TRBJ1-6, with a possible D match to TRBD1 (5 bases). The CDR3 has 15 residues. The ends were cut back, 7 bases at V and 0 bases at J, with 10 bases in the middle.

The V and J genes are TRBV20-1 and TRBJ1-2, with D perhaps TRBD1 (6 bases). Germline assignment: CDR1 DFQATT and CDR2 SNEGSKA (reference sequence). The germline V and J ends were trimmed by 1 base and 8 bases, with 20 bases remaining between them. The CDR3 spans 15 residues. CDR3: CSARAESDRPLGYTF. Written as DNA, the CDR3 is TGCAGTGCTAGAGCCGAAAGTGACAGGCCGTTGGGCTACACCTTC.

The V and J genes are TRBV6-5 and TRBJ2-3, with TRBD2 matching 7 bases. CDR1 is MNHEY and CDR2 is SVGAGI in the germline V gene. Losses at the gene ends were 2 bases for V and 6 bases for J; bases not matched to a gene: 14. The CDR3 totals 17 residues. CDR3 DNA: TGTGCCAGCAGTTACAACCTACCGGGACTAAATTATGATACGCAGTATTTT. Protein sequence: CASSYNLPGLNYDTQYF.

This clonotype was seen just once. Because it lacks the conserved phenylalanine or tryptophan at the end, this CDR3 is likely a read error. This chain links TRBV28 with TRBJ2-7; TRBD1 is a possible D gene (6 bases). The germline CDR1 and CDR2 sequences are MDHEN and SYDVKM. V lost 6 bases, J lost 2 bases, and 8 bases lay in between. The CDR3 has 12 residues. CDR3: CASRQGPYEQYI. CDR3 nucleotide sequence: TGTGCCAGCAGACAGGGTCCCTACGAGCAGTACATC.

This clonotype was seen repeatedly, ten times or more. This chain uses TRBV6-5 with TRBJ2-7; 8 positions agree with TRBD1. Germline lookup yields CDR1 MNHEY and CDR2 SVGAGI. The length of the CDR3 is 15 residues. V was clipped by 2 bases and J by 2 bases; unmatched bases: 5. CDR3 coding DNA: TGTGCCAGCAGTTACGGAGGGACAGGAACCTACGAGCAGTACTTC. Its translation: CASSYGGTGTYEQYF.

This rearrangement joins TRBV5-8 to TRBJ1-1, with D unclear. The germline CDR1 and CDR2 sequences are SGHTS and YDEGEE. There are 14 residues in the CDR3. Trimming removed 6 bases from V and 4 bases from J, with 16 bases in between. The CDR3, as DNA: TGTGCCAGCAATGTCCAGGACGAGTGCACTGAAGCTTTCTTT. It specifies CASNVQDECTEAFF.

Remarks on this clonotype: This could be a read error, since a much larger clone is one nucleotide away. V gene TRBV20-1 combines with J gene TRBJ2-7; 9 positions match TRBD1. CDR1 is DFQATT, CDR2 SNEGSKA, per germline (reference sequence). V gave up 3 bases and J gave up 4 bases; unmatched junction bases: 13. The CDR3 runs 16 residues. The DNA of the CDR3 is TGCAGTGCTAGTCTGGGACAGGGAGTTGTCTGGTACGAGCAGTACTTC. This encodes CSASLGQGVVWYEQYF.

This sequence joins TRBV7-9 and TRBJ2-3; D possibly corresponds to TRBD2 (7 bases). Trimming pared 9 bases from V and 3 bases from J, leaving 22 bases between. The CDR3 is 16 amino acids. Per the germline V gene, CDR1 is SEHNR and CDR2 is FQNEAQ (reference sequence). CDR3 DNA sequence: TGTGCCAGTCACTCCCGGGGGGCCGCGAGTACAGATACGCAGTATTTT. It is translated as CASHSRGAASTDTQYF.

This clonotype was found many times. This chain uses TRBV9 with TRBJ1-6; D is uncertain. From germline, CDR1 is SGDLS and CDR2 YYNGEE. Trimming took 1 base from V and 5 from J, leaving 7 bases between them. This CDR3 comprises 14 residues. CDR3 in amino acids: CASSVSSHNSPLHF. CDR3 sequence (DNA): TGTGCCAGCAGCGTATCCAGTCATAATTCACCCCTCCACTTT.

A remark on this clonotype: A much larger clone sits a single nucleotide away, making a read error possible. The genes are TRBV7-3 and TRBJ2-5; tentatively, D is TRBD2 (7 bases). Germline assignment: CDR1 SGHTA and CDR2 FQGTGA. CDR3 size: 14 residues. DNA of the CDR3: TGTGCCAGAAGCTCCGGACTAGGGGGAGAGACCCAGTACTTC. This codes for CARSSGLGGETQYF. Variable domain in full (rest from reference TRBV7-3 and TRBJ2-5): GAGVSQTPSNKVTEKGKYVELRCDPISGHTALYWYRQSLGQGPEFLIYFQGTGAADDSGLPNDRFFAVRPEGSVSTLKIQRTERGDSAVYLCARSSGLGGETQYFGPGTRLLVL.

In DNA form, the CDR3 reads TGTGCCAGTAAACCGGGACAGGGGGTTGACGGGCAGTACTTC. Encoded protein: CASKPGQGVDGQYF. The chain combines TRBV27 with TRBJ2-7, with TRBD1 matching 11 bases. CDR3 length: 14 residues. Germline-derived CDR1 and CDR2 are MNHEY and SMNVEV (reference sequence). Trimming cost V 9 bases and J 9 bases; bases outside gene matches: 13.

This clonotype was observed many times. The chain recombines TRBV7-9 with TRBJ1-2; D might be TRBD1 (5 bases). This CDR3 comprises 11 residues. Trimming took off 10 bases at V and 8 bases at J, with 14 bases between the two ends. From germline, CDR1 is SEHNR and CDR2 FQNEAQ (reference sequence). In DNA, the CDR3 is TGTGCCACCCCGCGGGGGGTCGGCTACACCTTC. This gives the protein CATPRGVGYTF. Together with reference TRBV7-9 and TRBJ1-2, the CDR3 gives the full variable domain: DTGVSQNPRHKITKRGQNVTFRCDPISEHNRLYWYRQTLGQGPEFLTYFQNEAQLEKSRLLSDRFSAERPKGSFSTLEIQRTEQGDSAMYLCATPRGVGYTFGSGTRLTVV.

The rearrangement joins TRBV4-1 to TRBJ1-4, with 9 bases matching TRBD1. In germline, CDR1 is MGHRA, CDR2 YSYEKL. The CDR3 has 16 residues. V lost 4 bases and J lost 4; bases outside the gene matches: 7. The DNA of the CDR3 is TGCGCCAGCAGCCTTGGACAGGGGAATGATAATGAAAAACTGTTTTTT. Translated: CASSLGQGNDNEKLFF.

The chain carries TRBV7-9 and TRBJ2-5, with 10 bases lining up with TRBD1. The CDR3 has 16 amino acids. J lost 5 bases, V lost 5 bases, and 11 bases had no gene match. CDR1 and CDR2 from the germline V gene are SEHNR and FQNEAQ (reference sequence). The CDR3 coding sequence is TGTGCCAGCAGCCCCTCCAGCGGACAGGGGGACGAGACCCAGTACTTC. Residues: CASSPSSGQGDETQYF.

For this clonotype: The missing conserved phenylalanine or tryptophan at the end of this CDR3 makes a read error likely. J is TRBJ2-3 and V is TRBV6-2 or TRBV6-3; 8 bases match TRBD2. This CDR3 region has 14 residues. The junction had 10 bases not matched to a gene; V was cut back by 5 bases and J by 9 bases. Germline CDR1 and CDR2: MNHEY and SVGEGT. The CDR3 DNA reads as TGTGCCAGCAGTCTAGCGGGCGTCTCAGGAACGCAGTATTCT. This sequence encodes CASSLAGVSGTQYS.

The sample holds many counts of this clonotype. V and J are TRBV27 and TRBJ1-1, with TRBD1 matching over 7 bases. The CDR3 runs 16 residues. V dropped 0 bases and J dropped 4; count of bases not matched to a gene: 8. CDR1 and CDR2 (germline): MNHEY, SMNVEV (reference sequence). The CDR3 region has the DNA TGTGCCAGCAGTTTATCGACAGGGTATCAGAGCACTGAAGCTTTCTTT. This encodes CASSLSTGYQSTEAFF.

As for this clonotype: This could be a read error, since a much larger clone is one nucleotide away. The chain has TRBV28 and TRBJ1-1; D is ambiguous. V lost 3 bases and J lost 4, with 9 bases in between. The germline CDR1 and CDR2 sequences are MDHEN and SYDVKM. This CDR3 has 13 residues. CDR3 sequence: CASSLMIRTEAFF. Here the CDR3 DNA reads TGTGCCAGCAGTTTGATGATTCGCACTGAAGCTTTCTTT.

This clonotype was counted ten times or more. The chain's CDR3 is CASSLGGVLNTEAFF. CDR3 DNA: TGTGCCAGCAGCTTAGGTGGGGTTTTGAACACTGAAGCTTTCTTT. The chain is built from TRBV11-2 and TRBJ1-1; D uncertain. The CDR3 is 15 amino acids. V was trimmed by 1 base and J by 0 bases, leaving 9 bases between them. Germline CDR1 is SGHAT and CDR2 is FQNNGV.

This clonotype has only a few counts. The chain links TRBV20-1 to TRBJ2-3, with TRBD2 matching over 10 bases. After removal of 0 bases from V and 4 bases from J, the junction contained 13 bases not matched to a gene. Germline loops: CDR1 DFQATT, CDR2 SNEGSKA (reference sequence). This CDR3 contains 18 residues. The CDR3 protein is CSARDSSGGPVGADTQYF. In DNA, the CDR3 is TGCAGTGCTAGAGATAGTAGCGGGGGGCCAGTAGGGGCAGATACGCAGTATTTT.

For this clonotype: A junction end diverges from the germline sequence, so it may reflect a read error. The CDR3 DNA reads TGTGCCGGGGGGAGGGGGGCAGATACGGAGTATTTT. As protein: CAGGRGADTEYF. The genes are TRBV5-3 and TRBJ2-3; TRBD2 is a possible D gene (7 bases). TRBV5-3 is marked as an open reading frame, function uncertain. The CDR3 loop spans 12 amino acids.

This clonotype was detected many times. This chain uses TRBV6-5 with TRBJ2-5, with D perhaps TRBD1 (5 bases). V was clipped by 5 bases and J by 1 base, with 14 bases between them. The CDR3 is made up of 15 amino acids. The germline V gene encodes CDR1 MNHEY and CDR2 SVGAGI. This CDR3 is CASSTGQALQETQYF. The CDR3 DNA reads as TGTGCCAGCAGTACCGGACAAGCACTCCAAGAGACCCAGTACTTC.

This clonotype was seen at least ten times. The chain recombines TRBV13 with TRBJ2-3, with TRBD1 identical over 10 bases. After removal of 5 bases from V and 5 bases from J, the junction contained 4 bases not matched to a gene. CDR1 PRHDT and CDR2 FYEKMQ come from the germline V gene (reference sequence). This CDR3 has 14 amino acids. The CDR3 DNA reads as TGTGCCAGCAGCCCAGGGACAGGGGTAGATACGCAGTATTTT. Its translation is CASSPGTGVDTQYF.

With respect to this clonotype: This sequence may be a read error, since a much larger clone differs from it by one base. No conserved phenylalanine or tryptophan is present at the end of the CDR3, so a read error is the likely explanation. The chain recombines TRBV28 with TRBJ2-7; 10 nucleotides line up with TRBD1. Per the germline V gene, CDR1 is MDHEN and CDR2 is SYDVKM. The CDR3 runs to 14 residues. The V gene end was trimmed by 4 bases and the J gene end by 4 bases; junction bases not matched to a gene: 4. The CDR3 is CASSSRTGGYEQYL. As DNA, the CDR3 is TGTGCCAGCAGTTCAAGGACAGGGGGTTACGAGCAGTACCTC.

Concerning this clonotype itself: A much larger clone lies a single base off, so this may be a read error. The rearrangement links TRBV27 to TRBJ2-7; D gene unclear. Germline CDR1 and CDR2: MNHEY and SMNVEV (reference sequence). The CDR3 consists of 15 residues. CDR3 loop: CASSPGPIRYYGQYF. The DNA of the CDR3 is TGTGCCAGCAGTCCCGGACCGATAAGGTACTACGGGCAGTACTTC.

This clonotype was detected many times. CDR3 sequence: CASSPAEIQETQYF. The CDR3, as DNA: TGTGCCAGCAGTCCCGCGGAGATCCAAGAGACCCAGTACTTC. The chain links TRBV2 to TRBJ2-5; D not certain. The CDR3 is 14 amino acids. Germline lookup yields CDR1 SNHLY and CDR2 FYNNEI. Deletions cut 5 bases from V and 1 base from J, with 11 bases between.

Turning to this clonotype: Since a much larger clone is just one base distant, this may be a read error. The chain has TRBV4-1 and TRBJ2-5; D perhaps matches TRBD1 (6 bases). The CDR3 has 13 residues. Germline CDR1 MGHRA, CDR2 YSYEKL. The chain's CDR3 is CASSQTGLETQNF. The CDR3 bases are TGCGCCAGCAGCCAAACAGGGTTAGAGACCCAGAACTTC.

The CDR3 DNA sequence: TGCGCCAGCAGCCACGGGAGCAATCAGCCCCAGCATTTT. It is translated as CASSHGSNQPQHF. This chain joins TRBV4-3 and TRBJ1-5; D uncertain. The ends were cut back, 3 bases at V and 1 base at J, with 4 bases in the middle. Germline CDR1 is LGHNA and CDR2 is YSLEER. CDR3 size: 13 residues.